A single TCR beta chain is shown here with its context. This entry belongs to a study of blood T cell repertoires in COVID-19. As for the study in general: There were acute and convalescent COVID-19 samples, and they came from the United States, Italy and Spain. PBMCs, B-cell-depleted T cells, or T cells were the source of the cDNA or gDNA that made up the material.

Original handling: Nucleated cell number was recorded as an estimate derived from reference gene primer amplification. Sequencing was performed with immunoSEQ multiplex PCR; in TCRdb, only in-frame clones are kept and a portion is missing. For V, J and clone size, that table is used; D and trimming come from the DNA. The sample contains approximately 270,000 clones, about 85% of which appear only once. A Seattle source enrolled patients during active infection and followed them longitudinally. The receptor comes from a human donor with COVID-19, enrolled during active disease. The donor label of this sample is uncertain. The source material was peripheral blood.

CDR3 sequence: CASSREGLAALGANVLTF. The CDR3 nucleotides are TGTGCCAGCAGCCGGGAGGGACTAGCGGCGCTGGGGGCCAACGTCCTGACTTTC. The chain links TRBV5-6 to TRBJ2-6; 11 bases map to TRBD2. In germline, CDR1 is SGHDT, CDR2 YYEEEE. The V segment lost 4 bases and the J segment 4 bases; nucleotides outside the gene matches: 10. The CDR3 extends over 18 amino acids.